The sequence of this T cell receptor (beta chain) was determined in a study of CD4 T cells in relation to SARS-CoV-2 and coronaviruses. Study-level information: Crossreactive spike epitopes shared across donors were mapped to their HLA restriction.

Before the COVID-19 pandemic, during about 2011-2019, CD4+ T cells were taken from unexposed donors. The length of the CDR3 is 16 residues. V lost 4 bases to trimming and J lost 4 bases; unmatched junction nucleotides: 9. CDR1 is SGHTS, CDR2 YDEGEE, per germline. Uncultured naive and memory CD4+ T cells supplied DNA for deep TCR-beta sequencing. Method: immunoSEQ multiplex PCR; TCRdb's copy keeps in-frame clones and lacks some. The data show roughly 60,000 clones, 94% seen once. The sample comprised naive CD4+ T cells from PBMCs. Subset reported: naive CD4+ T cells isolated by negative enrichment. This clonotype was obtained from a human donor in good health. The J gene is TRBJ2-3, the V gene TRBV5-8; 10 bases map to TRBD1. CDR3 in DNA: TGTGCCAGCAGCCTGGGACAGGGGAGCGTCGCAGATACGCAGTATTTT. This gives the protein CASSLGQGSVADTQYF.